These 12 T cell receptor beta chains originate from one sample sequenced in a study of T-cell memory formation after mild COVID-19. Using its own MiXCR run on the 5' RACE reads, TCRdb lists one record per CDR3 protein. This table has about 260,000 distinct CDR3 sequences, approximately 15% appearing once. Sequenced material: PBMCs or a T cell subset sorted from them (not recorded which). All receptors come from a man between 18 and 35 years old who had mild COVID-19 (a few samples of this study predate the infection). Cell type and time point are not known.

This clonotype occurred a few times. The gene calls are TRBV9 and TRBJ1-2; a weak D match, TRBD1 (5 bases). V was shortened by 0 bases and J by 13 bases, with 16 bases between the two germline ends. Germline assignment: CDR1 SGDLS and CDR2 YYNGEE. The CDR3 runs to 13 residues. The CDR3 DNA reads as TGTGCCAGCAGCGTAGACGGTGGGGCGCTTTCCACCTTC. It is translated as CASSVDGGALSTF.

The chain links TRBV7-2 to TRBJ2-5; D possibly corresponds to TRBD2 (6 bases). V was shortened by 1 base and J by 4 bases, with 22 bases between the two germline ends. Germline-derived CDR1 and CDR2 are SGHTA and FQGNSA. CDR3 length: 18 residues. CDR3 in amino acids: CASSLGLRGGVGGETQYF. The CDR3 DNA sequence: TGTGCCAGCAGCTTAGGACTCCGGGGCGGGGTGGGTGGAGAGACCCAGTACTTC.

The table lists this clonotype with a few counts. The rearrangement uses TRBV7-2 and TRBJ2-2, with 7 bases fitting TRBD1. This CDR3 is 16 amino acids long. The germline gives CDR1 SGHTA, CDR2 FQGNSA. The V and J ends lost 5 bases and 7 bases, in that order; junction bases with no gene match: 13. In nucleotides, the CDR3 is TGTGCCAGCAGCCCCGCCCTGAGGGGGCTTGGCGGGGAGCTGTTTTTT. Its protein is CASSPALRGLGGELFF.

This clonotype was found a few times. The V gene is TRBV5-1, the J gene TRBJ2-5, with D perhaps matching TRBD1 or TRBD2 (6 bases each). With 2 bases removed from V and 5 bases from J, the gap between germline ends came to 13 bases. CDR1 and CDR2 from the germline V gene are SGHRS and YFSETQ. The CDR3 is 14 residues long. In nucleotides, the CDR3 is TGCGCCAGCAGCTTCGGCCAGGGGAGGGAGACCCAGTACTTC. This codes for CASSFGQGRETQYF.

This clonotype turned up a few times. J is TRBJ1-2 and V is TRBV5-1; 7 nucleotides line up with TRBD1. The CDR3 extends over 14 amino acids. Trimming removed 4 bases from V and 4 bases from J; junction bases left unmatched: 7. Germline V CDR1 and CDR2: SGHRS, YFSETQ. DNA for the CDR3: TGCGCCAGCAGCGAAACTACAGGGGCCTATGGCTACACCTTC. This sequence encodes CASSETTGAYGYTF.

The chain recombines TRBV11-2 with TRBJ1-2, with TRBD1 identical over 7 bases. The trim removed 5 bases at V and 4 bases at J, leaving 7 bases unmatched. The germline V gene encodes CDR1 SGHAT and CDR2 FQNNGV. The CDR3 is 14 amino acids. The CDR3 DNA reads as TGTGCCAGCAGCACAACGGGACAGCCCTATGGCTACACCTTC. Translated, it gives CASSTTGQPYGYTF. Full variable domain (outside the CDR3, taken from reference TRBV11-2 and TRBJ1-2): EAGVAQSPRYKIIEKRQSVAFWCNPISGHATLYWYQQILGQGPKLLIQFQNNGVVDDSQLPKDRFSAERLKGVDSTLKIQPAKLEDSAVYLCASSTTGQPYGYTFGSGTRLTVV.

This clonotype has at least ten counts. The chain carries TRBV6-2 or TRBV6-3 and TRBJ2-3; D unclear. Germline V lookup: CDR1 MNHEY, CDR2 SVGEGT. Trimming removed 5 bases from V and 4 bases from J, with 4 bases in between. This CDR3 is built from 11 residues. The CDR3 is CASSRPDTQYF. CDR3 nucleotides: TGTGCCAGCAGTCGGCCAGATACGCAGTATTTT.

This clonotype was seen a handful of times. The V call is TRBV19, the J call TRBJ2-2; no clear D. The CDR3 extends over 11 amino acids. V dropped 6 bases and J dropped 6 bases, with 5 bases sitting between them. Germline values: CDR1 LNHDA, CDR2 SQIVND (reference sequence). CDR3 nucleotides: TGTGCCAGTAGCGGCCCCGGGGAGCTGTTTTTT. The encoded protein is CASSGPGELFF.

This clonotype was observed a few times. The rearrangement uses TRBV6-2 or TRBV6-3 and TRBJ1-1; D is uncertain. This CDR3 region has 13 residues. Per the germline V gene, CDR1 is MNHEY and CDR2 is SVGEGT. Trimming took 7 bases from V and 1 from J, leaving 10 bases between them. The CDR3 coding sequence is TGTGCCAGCACCAACGGGAGGAACACTGAAGCTTTCTTT. It yields the protein CASTNGRNTEAFF.

The rearrangement links TRBV6-6 to TRBJ2-7; 11 nucleotides align to TRBD1. This CDR3 has 18 amino acids. The germline V gene has CDR1 MNHNY and CDR2 SVGAGI (reference sequence). Trimming cost V 4 bases and J 4 bases; bases outside gene matches: 15. CDR3 sequence (DNA): TGTGCCAGCAGTTCCCTCTGGACAGGGGGCAAACACTTGTACGAGCAGTACTTC. The encoded protein is CASSSLWTGGKHLYEQYF.

The V call is TRBV9, the J call TRBJ1-1, with D perhaps matching TRBD1 (5 bases). The length of the CDR3 is 15 residues. In germline, CDR1 is SGDLS, CDR2 YYNGEE. V dropped 0 bases and J dropped 5 bases, with 14 bases sitting between them. CDR3 sequence: CASSVASRVGTEAFF. In DNA, the CDR3 is TGTGCCAGCAGCGTAGCATCCAGGGTGGGGACTGAAGCTTTCTTT.

This chain uses TRBV6-1 with TRBJ2-7; D perhaps matches TRBD1 (5 bases). Looked up from germline, CDR1 is MNHNS and CDR2 is SASEGT. V gave up 6 bases and J gave up 3 bases, with 9 bases separating them. This CDR3 is 12 amino acids long. The CDR3 here is CASRSDSYEQYV. DNA for the CDR3: TGTGCCAGCAGGTCCGACAGCTACGAGCAGTACGTC.